The 32 T cell receptor beta chains presented below share a single source sample, sequenced in a study of blood T cell repertoires in COVID-19. Repertoires were generated with immunoSEQ multiplex PCR, while TCRdb's copy carries only in-frame clones and drops some. In the table there are over 200,000 clones, roughly 89% of which are singletons. The sequenced sample consisted of peripheral blood. The receptor set was obtained from a man aged 55 to 70 who had recovered from COVID-19.

This clone is a singleton in its sample. The genes are TRBV28 and TRBJ2-7; 10 bases fit TRBD2. Germline V gene lookup returns CDR1 MDHEN and CDR2 SYDVKM. With V trimmed by 7 bases and J by 6 bases, 9 bases remained unmatched. CDR3 length equals 14 residues. The CDR3 reads CASIRTSGTFEQYF. The CDR3 DNA is TGTGCCAGCATTCGGACTAGCGGTACTTTCGAGCAGTACTTC. The full variable domain, in which reference TRBV28 and TRBJ2-7 provide the parts outside the CDR3, is DVKVTQSSRYLVKRTGEKVFLECVQDMDHENMFWYRQDPGLGLRLIYFSYDVKMKEKGDIPEGYSVSREKKERFSLILESASTNQTSMYLCASIRTSGTFEQYFGPGTRLTVT.

V usage is TRBV6-2 or TRBV6-3 and J usage is TRBJ1-2; D unresolved. This CDR3 is built from 12 residues. V lost 2 bases and J 7 bases, leaving 8 bases between the germline ends. Per germline, CDR1 MNHEY and CDR2 SVGEGT. In DNA, the CDR3 is TGTGCCAGCAGTTACGGCTTTGGTGGCTACACCTTC. Translation gives CASSYGFGGYTF.

The chain couples TRBV5-1 to TRBJ2-7, with TRBD2 as a possible D gene (6 bases). CDR3 length equals 16 residues. Germline lookup yields CDR1 SGHRS and CDR2 YFSETQ. V was clipped by 4 bases and J by 3 bases, with 20 bases between them. The CDR3: CASSPRLSGRGYEQYF. In nucleotides, the CDR3 is TGCGCCAGCAGCCCGAGACTAAGCGGGCGAGGCTACGAGCAGTACTTC.

The V gene is TRBV24-1, the J gene TRBJ2-5; 7 positions match TRBD2. V lost 4 bases, J lost 5 bases, and 9 bases stayed unmatched. The V gene's germline CDR1 is KGHDR and CDR2 SFDVKD. The length of the CDR3 is 15 residues. CDR3 coding DNA: TGTGCCACCAGTGAACCAGGACTAGAAAGGGAGACCCAGTACTTC. This translates into CATSEPGLERETQYF.

The chain carries TRBV4-1 and TRBJ2-7; 7 bases map to TRBD2. V was pared by 4 bases and J by 0 bases, with 3 bases of the junction left unmatched. The CDR3 runs 14 residues. Germline V CDR1 and CDR2: MGHRA, YSYEKL. DNA for the CDR3: TGCGCCAGCAGCCCTAGCGGTATCTCCTACGAGCAGTACTTC. Translated: CASSPSGISYEQYF.

The chain employs TRBV21-1 and TRBJ2-5; the table's D call TRBD2 went unverified against the DNA. TRBV21-1 is tagged as a pseudogene. The CDR3 runs to 13 residues. The DNA for the CDR3 is TGTGCCAGCAGCCCCCGACGGGGGGAGACCCAGTACTTC. Amino acid sequence: CASSPRRGETQYF.

The chain couples TRBV6-5 to TRBJ2-3; D perhaps matches TRBD1 (7 bases). V lost 5 bases and J 6 bases, leaving 18 bases between the germline ends. CDR1 and CDR2 from the germline V gene are MNHEY and SVGAGI. This CDR3 region has 15 residues. CDR3 DNA sequence: TGTGCCAGCAGTCCCAGGGGGGCCTTGGTTGATACGCAGTATTTT. Translated: CASSPRGALVDTQYF.

Note on this clone: At one end the junction does not follow the germline gene, possibly because of a read error. The chain combines TRBV12-3 or TRBV12-4 with TRBJ2-1; D may be TRBD1 (5 bases). CDR3 length: 13 residues. CDR3 region: CASSWGSDNEQFF. The CDR3 DNA follows: TGTGCCAGCAGTTGGGGCTCCGACAATGAGCAGTTCTTC.

The CDR3 loop reads CSVDRTFGEQFF. CDR3 DNA sequence: TGCAGCGTTGACCGGACTTTTGGTGAGCAGTTCTTC. V and J are TRBV29-1 and TRBJ2-1, with D maybe TRBD2 (5 bases). The CDR3 extends over 12 amino acids. The germline V gene encodes CDR1 SQVTM and CDR2 ANQGSEA. The V gene lost 3 bases and the J gene lost 9 bases, with 12 bases spanning the gap.

This chain uses TRBV9 with TRBJ1-5; no reliable D call. Germline V CDR1 and CDR2: SGDLS, YYNGEE. The CDR3 is 15 amino acids. V was pared by 0 bases and J by 3 bases, with 10 bases between. This CDR3 reads CASSVGSGANQPQHF. CDR3 bases: TGTGCCAGCAGCGTAGGTTCCGGTGCCAATCAGCCCCAGCATTTT. Based on the CDR3 plus reference TRBV9 and TRBJ1-5, the full variable domain is DSGVTQTPKHLITATGQRVTLRCSPRSGDLSVYWYQQSLDQGLQFLIQYYNGEERAKGNILERFSAQQFPDLHSELNLSSLELGDSALYFCASSVGSGANQPQHFGDGTRLSIL.

A few counts support this clone. The chain couples TRBV5-1 to TRBJ1-2; tentative D call: TRBD1 (5 bases). Trimming cost V 2 bases and J 6 bases, with 11 bases left between them. The CDR3 extends over 13 amino acids. Germline V gene data show CDR1 as SGHRS and CDR2 as YFSETQ. The CDR3 sequence: CASSFKGANGYTF. The CDR3 nucleotides read TGCGCCAGCAGCTTTAAAGGGGCCAATGGCTACACCTTC.

The V call is TRBV6-5, the J call TRBJ2-1, with a tentative D call TRBD2 (5 bases). V was clipped by 5 bases and J by 5 bases, with 16 bases between them. Germline V gene lookup returns CDR1 MNHEY and CDR2 SVGAGI. The CDR3 runs 15 residues. The DNA of the CDR3 is TGTGCCAGCAGTACTAGAGGACTCGTCCACAATGAGCAGTTCTTC. Translated: CASSTRGLVHNEQFF.

The chain combines TRBV30 with TRBJ2-3; the match to TRBD2 covers 7 bases. This CDR3 region has 14 residues. Germline CDR1 and CDR2: GTSNPN and SVGIG (reference sequence). V gave up 3 bases and J gave up 4 bases; unmatched junction bases: 7. Here the CDR3 DNA reads TGTGCCTGGAGAAGCGCGGGAGCGGCAGATACGCAGTATTTT. This translates into CAWRSAGAADTQYF.

The chain carries TRBV18 and TRBJ2-2, with 9 bases matching TRBD1. The CDR3 has 16 residues. V lost 4 bases and J lost 1; bases outside the gene matches: 4. Germline loops: CDR1 KGHSH, CDR2 LQKENI. Written as DNA, the CDR3 is TGTGCCAGCTCACTCTTGGGACAGGGGAACACCGGGGAGCTGTTTTTT. Its protein product is CASSLLGQGNTGELFF.

The gene calls are TRBV20-1 and TRBJ1-3, with D unclear. Germline CDR1 and CDR2: DFQATT and SNEGSKA (reference sequence). This CDR3 contains 15 residues. V dropped 3 bases and J dropped 0 bases, with 12 bases sitting between them. CDR3 DNA sequence: TGCAGTGCTAGTTTTTCCAGTTACTCTGGAAACACCATATATTTT. Translation: CSASFSSYSGNTIYF.

This clone came up a few times. The J gene is TRBJ2-7, the V gene TRBV24-1, with 8 bases matching TRBD1. The germline CDR1 and CDR2 sequences are KGHDR and SFDVKD. V lost 4 bases, J lost 5 bases, and 9 bases stayed unmatched. The CDR3 is 15 amino acids. CDR3 region: CATSDPGQGGDEQYF. The DNA for the CDR3 is TGTGCCACCAGTGACCCCGGACAGGGAGGTGACGAGCAGTACTTC.

The chain employs TRBV19 and TRBJ2-3, with 12 bases fitting TRBD2. Losses at the gene ends were 6 bases for V and 5 bases for J; bases not matched to a gene: 6. The CDR3 contains 15 residues. Germline CDR1 is LNHDA and CDR2 is SQIVND (reference sequence). CDR3 in DNA: TGTGCCAGTAGGCCTAGCGGGAGGGCGGAAGATACGCAGTATTTT. Its translation: CASRPSGRAEDTQYF.

The genes are TRBV6-2 or TRBV6-3 and TRBJ2-1; the D gene is possibly TRBD2 (6 bases). The V end lost 2 bases, the J end lost 12 bases, and 20 bases lay between the germline ends. Germline V lookup: CDR1 MNHEY, CDR2 SVGEGT. The CDR3 has 15 amino acids. The CDR3 nucleotides read TGTGCCAGCAGTTACGGTCAGGACCACCGGGGAGGGCAGTTCTTC. This translates into CASSYGQDHRGGQFF.

This chain connects TRBV6-5 to TRBJ1-1; 11 bases agree with TRBD1. This CDR3 has 13 amino acids. V was pared by 7 bases and J by 4 bases, with 2 bases of the junction left unmatched. Germline CDR1 is MNHEY and CDR2 is SVGAGI. The CDR3 region has the DNA TGTGCCAGCACCGGGACAGGGGGCACTGAAGCTTTCTTT. Protein sequence: CASTGTGGTEAFF.

The chain combines TRBV27 with TRBJ1-5; D is undetermined. CDR3 size: 16 residues. Trimming removed 1 base from V and 10 bases from J, with 20 bases in between. CDR1 and CDR2 from the germline V gene are MNHEY and SMNVEV (reference sequence). The DNA for the CDR3 is TGTGCCAGCAGTTTATACCCCGCCGGGAAACCCGAACCCCAGCATTTT. Its protein is CASSLYPAGKPEPQHF.

The rearrangement links TRBV28 to TRBJ1-2, with D possibly TRBD1 on 5 matching bases. The CDR3 contains 14 residues. CDR1 MDHEN and CDR2 SYDVKM come from the germline V gene. V was clipped by 7 bases and J by 8 bases, with 20 bases between them. The CDR3 DNA follows: TGTGCCAGCACTTCCGGAAGTGAGAAGGGGGGCTACACCTTC. It specifies CASTSGSEKGGYTF.

The rearrangement links TRBV30 to TRBJ2-7; the D is unclear. Trimming stripped 2 bases from V and 3 bases from J, with 5 bases between. Germline CDR1 GTSNPN, CDR2 SVGIG (reference sequence). This CDR3 spans 11 amino acids. The CDR3 DNA reads TGTGCCTGGAGTCCTCGCTACGAGCAGTACTTC. Translating gives CAWSPRYEQYF.

CDR3 nucleotides: TGTGCCAGTACCCTTAGAAACACCGGGGAGCTGTTTTTT. This gives the protein CASTLRNTGELFF. The rearrangement links TRBV19 to TRBJ2-2; D not certain. CDR1 is LNHDA, CDR2 SQIVND, per germline (reference sequence). V shed 7 bases and J shed 2 bases, with 8 bases lying between them. The CDR3 extends over 13 amino acids.

A few counts support this clone. This sequence joins TRBV19 and TRBJ2-7, with D maybe TRBD1 (5 bases). Per germline, CDR1 LNHDA and CDR2 SQIVND (reference sequence). V was shortened by 3 bases and J by 5 bases, with 11 bases between the two germline ends. CDR3 length: 13 amino acids. The CDR3 sequence is CASSISGINEQYF. CDR3 DNA sequence: TGTGCCAGTAGTATCTCAGGGATCAACGAGCAGTACTTC.

CDR3 sequence (DNA): TGTGCCACTCGATGGGACAATTTGAATTCACCCCTCCACTTT. Translating it yields CATRWDNLNSPLHF. The rearrangement links TRBV19 to TRBJ1-6, with D possibly matching TRBD1 (6 bases). The V gene's germline CDR1 is LNHDA and CDR2 SQIVND (reference sequence). This CDR3 has 14 amino acids. With 10 bases removed from V and 7 bases from J, the gap between germline ends came to 17 bases. The variable domain in full, with the rest retrieved from reference TRBV19 and TRBJ1-6, is DGGITQSPKYLFRKEGQNVTLSCEQNLNHDAMYWYRQDPGQGLRLIYYSQIVNDFQKGDIAEGYSVSREKKESFPLTVTSAQKNPTAFYLCATRWDNLNSPLHFGNGTRLTVT.

The chain uses TRBV29-1 and TRBJ2-5; TRBD2 matches 11 bases. Germline V gene sequence: CDR1 SQVTM, CDR2 ANQGSEA. The CDR3 extends over 15 amino acids. Germline trimming cut 5 bases from V and 4 bases from J; bases unmatched to any gene: 9. The DNA for the CDR3 is TGCAGCGTTATTACTAGCGGGGGCCGGGTAGAGACCCAGTACTTC. It encodes CSVITSGGRVETQYF.

The genes are TRBV9 and TRBJ2-7, with 8 nucleotides matching TRBD2. Germline V gives CDR1 SGDLS, CDR2 YYNGEE. V was clipped by 4 bases and J by 1 base; unmatched bases: 1. This CDR3 spans 13 amino acids. The CDR3 DNA sequence: TGTGCCAGCAGCCCGGGGGGGTCCTACGAGCAGTACTTC. Translating it yields CASSPGGSYEQYF.

The CDR3 DNA reads as TGTGCCACCAGCCAGGGCGCAGCCCCCTGGGGCTACACCTTC. Translating gives CATSQGAAPWGYTF. This chain links TRBV15 with TRBJ1-2; perhaps TRBD1 as D (5 bases). Germline loops: CDR1 LNHNV, CDR2 YYDKDF (reference sequence). The CDR3 runs 14 residues. The V end lost 5 bases, the J end lost 8 bases, and 18 bases lay between the germline ends.

This chain connects TRBV5-5 to TRBJ1-5; a possible D gene is TRBD1 (6 bases). The germline V gene encodes CDR1 SGHKS and CDR2 YYEKEE (reference sequence). Trimming shortened V by 2 bases and J by 6 bases, and 15 bases separated the two germline ends. This CDR3 spans 15 amino acids. The CDR3 protein is CASSFMGAEGQPQHF. CDR3 nucleotides: TGTGCCAGCAGCTTTATGGGGGCCGAGGGTCAGCCCCAGCATTTT.

The chain joins TRBV6-5 to TRBJ1-3; weak D call: TRBD1 (5 bases). In germline, CDR1 is MNHEY, CDR2 SVGAGI. V was shortened by 2 bases and J by 2 bases, with 7 bases between the two germline ends. This CDR3 spans 14 amino acids. The CDR3 coding sequence is TGTGCCAGCAGTTACGGGGGGACTGGAAACACCATATATTTT. It yields the protein CASSYGGTGNTIYF.

In this sample, this clone turned up a few times. V is TRBV10-3 and J is TRBJ2-2, with 7 bases identical to TRBD2. Germline V lookup: CDR1 ENHRY, CDR2 SYGVKD. This CDR3 is built from 13 residues. V shed 4 bases, J shed 6 bases, and the junction held 2 bases outside the gene matches. CDR3 in amino acids: CAISVGGPGELFF. The CDR3 DNA follows: TGTGCCATCAGTGTGGGAGGGCCCGGGGAGCTGTTTTTT.

The CDR3 DNA is TGTGCCAGCAGTTACTCTGACAGCCCTGAAGCTTTCTTT. It encodes CASSYSDSPEAFF. The J gene is TRBJ1-1, the V gene TRBV6-6; TRBD1 might be the D (5 bases). Trimming shortened V by 0 bases and J by 6 bases, and 8 bases separated the two germline ends. The CDR3 totals 13 residues. CDR1 and CDR2 from the germline V gene are MNHNY and SVGAGI (reference sequence).